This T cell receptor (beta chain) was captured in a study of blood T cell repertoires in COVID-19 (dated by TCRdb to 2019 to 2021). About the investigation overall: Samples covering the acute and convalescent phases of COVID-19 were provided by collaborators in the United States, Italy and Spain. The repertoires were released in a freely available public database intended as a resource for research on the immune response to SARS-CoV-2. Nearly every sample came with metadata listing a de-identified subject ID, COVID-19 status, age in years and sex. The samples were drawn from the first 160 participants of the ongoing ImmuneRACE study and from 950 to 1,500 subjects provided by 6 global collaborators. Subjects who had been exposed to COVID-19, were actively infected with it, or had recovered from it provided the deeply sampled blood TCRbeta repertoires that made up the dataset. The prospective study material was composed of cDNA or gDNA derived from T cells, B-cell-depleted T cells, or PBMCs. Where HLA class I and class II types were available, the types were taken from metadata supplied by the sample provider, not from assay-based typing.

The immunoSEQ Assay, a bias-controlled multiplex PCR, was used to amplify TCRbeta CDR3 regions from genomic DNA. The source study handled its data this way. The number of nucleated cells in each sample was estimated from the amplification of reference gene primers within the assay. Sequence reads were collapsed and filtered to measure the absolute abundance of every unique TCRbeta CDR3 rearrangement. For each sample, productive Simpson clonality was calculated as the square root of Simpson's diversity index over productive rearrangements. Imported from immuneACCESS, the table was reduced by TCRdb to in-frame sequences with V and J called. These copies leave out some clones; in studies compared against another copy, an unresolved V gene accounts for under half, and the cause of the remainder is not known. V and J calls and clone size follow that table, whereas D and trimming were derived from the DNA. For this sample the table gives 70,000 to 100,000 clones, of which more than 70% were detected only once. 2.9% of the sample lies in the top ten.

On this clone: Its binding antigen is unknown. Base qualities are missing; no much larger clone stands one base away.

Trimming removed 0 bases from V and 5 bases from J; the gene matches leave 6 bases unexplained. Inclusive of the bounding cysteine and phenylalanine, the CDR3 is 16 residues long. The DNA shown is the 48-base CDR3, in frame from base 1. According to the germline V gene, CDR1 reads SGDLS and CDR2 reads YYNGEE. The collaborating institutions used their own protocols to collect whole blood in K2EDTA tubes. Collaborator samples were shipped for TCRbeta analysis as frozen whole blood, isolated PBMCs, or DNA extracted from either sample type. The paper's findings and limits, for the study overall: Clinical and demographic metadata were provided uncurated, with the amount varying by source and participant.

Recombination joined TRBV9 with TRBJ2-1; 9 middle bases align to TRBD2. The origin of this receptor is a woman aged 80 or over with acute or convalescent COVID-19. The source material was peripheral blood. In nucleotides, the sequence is TGTGCCAGCAGCGTAGATCTGCGGGGGGGCCACAATGAGCAGTTCTTC. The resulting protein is CASSVDLRGGHNEQFF.